The 11 T cell receptor beta chains below were found in one sample sequenced in a study of patients and donors after allogeneic stem cell transplantation. TCRdb called the RT-PCR reads again in MiXCR, with one record for every CDR3 protein. The repertoire has over 130,000 distinct CDR3 sequences, about two fifths of them found once; the top ten carry around half. Sequencing was carried out using blood, either unsorted or a sorted T cell fraction (not recorded which). These TCRs come from a human donor who was either an allogeneic HSCT recipient or a stem cell or donor lymphocyte infusion donor (not recorded which). It is not recorded whose cells these are; they may come from a transplant donor.

DNA for the CDR3: TGTGCCAGTGAGTGGGACTATGGCTACACCTTC. Translated, it gives CASEWDYGYTF. The J gene is TRBJ1-2, the V gene TRBV19; D is unresolved. Germline lookup yields CDR1 LNHDA and CDR2 SQIVND (reference sequence). Trimming took off 8 bases at V and 3 bases at J, with 7 bases between the two ends. The CDR3 has 11 amino acids.

The DNA for the CDR3 is TGTGCCGGGAGTGGGCATCCCGCGAACACTGAAGCTTTCTTT. It is translated as CAGSGHPANTEAFF. The chain couples TRBV6-1 to TRBJ1-1, with D unresolved. Looked up from germline, CDR1 is MNHNS and CDR2 is SASEGT. With 11 bases removed from V and 1 base from J, the gap between germline ends came to 17 bases. The CDR3 spans 14 residues.

The rearrangement joins TRBV30 to TRBJ1-1; a weak D match, TRBD1 (5 bases). The V end was cut by 2 bases, the J end by 3 bases, with 10 bases between. Germline V gives CDR1 GTSNPN, CDR2 SVGIG (reference sequence). The CDR3 totals 13 residues. The CDR3 spells CAWSTDSYTEAFF. DNA for the CDR3: TGTGCCTGGAGTACCGACAGTTACACTGAAGCTTTCTTT.

This chain uses TRBV12-3 or TRBV12-4 with TRBJ2-1; D may be TRBD1 or TRBD2 (5 bases each). V was cut by 8 bases and J by 8 bases, with 16 bases left in between. The CDR3 runs 13 residues. CDR3: CASGPGTAYEQFF. The CDR3 coding sequence is TGTGCCAGCGGCCCCGGGACGGCCTATGAGCAGTTCTTC.

This clonotype was recorded many times. V and J are TRBV9 and TRBJ1-5, with D hard to call. Trimming removed 0 bases from V and 3 bases from J, with 10 bases in between. This CDR3 contains 15 residues. Looked up from germline, CDR1 is SGDLS and CDR2 is YYNGEE. The CDR3 bases are TGTGCCAGCAGCGTAGGAGGGTTCCTCAATCAGCCCCAGCATTTT. Its translation: CASSVGGFLNQPQHF.

The J gene is TRBJ1-5, the V gene TRBV12-3 or TRBV12-4; 7 positions match TRBD1. The CDR3 consists of 15 residues. V gave up 5 bases and J gave up 7 bases; unmatched junction bases: 11. CDR3 coding DNA: TGTGCCAGCAGTAGAGGGGGCGAGGCGCGCCAGCCCCAGCATTTT. Translation gives CASSRGGEARQPQHF.

The chain joins TRBV6-2 or TRBV6-3 to TRBJ2-1; a possible D gene is TRBD1 (6 bases). CDR1 is MNHEY and CDR2 is SVGEGT in the germline V gene. This CDR3 is built from 14 residues. Trimming stripped 4 bases from V and 9 bases from J, with 16 bases between. The CDR3 DNA sequence: TGTGCCAGCAGTTCCTCACAGGGTAGGGGTGAGCAGTTCTTC. This translates into CASSSSQGRGEQFF.

This clonotype has a handful of counts. The chain's CDR3 is CASSGTYEQYF. The CDR3 DNA reads TGTGCCAGCAGTGGGACCTACGAGCAGTACTTC. J is TRBJ2-7 and V is TRBV28, with D hard to call. CDR3 length: 11 residues. Germline CDR1 and CDR2: MDHEN and SYDVKM. V gave up 5 bases and J gave up 2 bases, with 4 bases separating them.

V and J are TRBV14 and TRBJ1-1, with TRBD1 identical over 7 bases. The V gene's germline CDR1 is SGHDN and CDR2 FVKESK. The CDR3 has 18 amino acids. V lost 4 bases and J lost 0; bases outside the gene matches: 14. The CDR3 region has the DNA TGTGCCAGCAGCCGGATTCGACCCAGGGGGTTGATGAACACTGAAGCTTTCTTT. The encoded protein is CASSRIRPRGLMNTEAFF.

The chain recombines TRBV12-3 or TRBV12-4 with TRBJ1-3, with D unresolved. V lost 6 bases to trimming and J lost 4 bases, with 10 bases between them. The CDR3 loop spans 13 amino acids. This CDR3 is CASSGYGGNTIYF. The CDR3 DNA sequence: TGTGCCAGCAGCGGGTACGGCGGAAACACCATATATTTT.

J is TRBJ1-3 and V is TRBV9; 7 bases agree with TRBD1. The CDR3 sequence is 16 residues long. The germline V gene encodes CDR1 SGDLS and CDR2 YYNGEE. J lost 0 bases, V lost 3 bases, and 6 bases had no gene match. Here the CDR3 DNA reads TGTGCCAGCAGCGCGCCCAGGGGGGGCTCTGGAAACACCATATATTTT. Protein sequence: CASSAPRGGSGNTIYF.